Sequencing of this T cell receptor beta chain was carried out in a study of T cell repertoires and HLA-DP antigens. Findings and caveats of the study: Average cumulative frequency of previously undetected clones was roughly 35% against one allele and more than 50% against the other.

The PCR primers covered 54 TRBV and 13 TRBJ segments. Sequencing was performed with immunoSEQ multiplex PCR; in TCRdb, only in-frame clones are kept and a portion is missing. Of almost 90,000 clones in the sample, approximately 86% were seen once. Germline lookup yields CDR1 LNHDA and CDR2 SQIVND (reference sequence). CDR3 length: 15 amino acids. J lost 4 bases, V lost 6 bases, and 9 bases had no gene match. Notes on this clone: The antigen remains unidentified.

V is TRBV19 and J is TRBJ2-1; 7 bases align to TRBD1. This sequence originates from a man between 45 and 60 years old in good health and CMV-seronegative. The source material was CD4+ T cells from PBMCs. In nucleotides, the CDR3 is TGTGCCAGTAGCATGACCGGGACAGCGTACAATGAGCAGTTCTTC. This sequence encodes CASSMTGTAYNEQFF.